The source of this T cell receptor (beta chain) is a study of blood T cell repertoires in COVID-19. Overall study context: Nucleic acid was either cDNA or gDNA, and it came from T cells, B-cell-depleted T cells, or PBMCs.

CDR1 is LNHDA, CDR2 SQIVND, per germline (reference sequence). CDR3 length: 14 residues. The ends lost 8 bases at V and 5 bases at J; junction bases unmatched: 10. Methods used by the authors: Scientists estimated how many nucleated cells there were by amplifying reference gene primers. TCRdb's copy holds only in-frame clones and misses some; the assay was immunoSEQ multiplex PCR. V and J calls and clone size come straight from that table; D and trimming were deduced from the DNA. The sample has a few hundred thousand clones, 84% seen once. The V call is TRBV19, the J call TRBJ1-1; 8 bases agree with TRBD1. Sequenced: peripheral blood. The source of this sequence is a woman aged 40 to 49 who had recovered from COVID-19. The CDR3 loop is CASSTGAGLTEAFF. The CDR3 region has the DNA TGTGCCAGTTCGACAGGGGCTGGTTTGACTGAAGCTTTCTTT.